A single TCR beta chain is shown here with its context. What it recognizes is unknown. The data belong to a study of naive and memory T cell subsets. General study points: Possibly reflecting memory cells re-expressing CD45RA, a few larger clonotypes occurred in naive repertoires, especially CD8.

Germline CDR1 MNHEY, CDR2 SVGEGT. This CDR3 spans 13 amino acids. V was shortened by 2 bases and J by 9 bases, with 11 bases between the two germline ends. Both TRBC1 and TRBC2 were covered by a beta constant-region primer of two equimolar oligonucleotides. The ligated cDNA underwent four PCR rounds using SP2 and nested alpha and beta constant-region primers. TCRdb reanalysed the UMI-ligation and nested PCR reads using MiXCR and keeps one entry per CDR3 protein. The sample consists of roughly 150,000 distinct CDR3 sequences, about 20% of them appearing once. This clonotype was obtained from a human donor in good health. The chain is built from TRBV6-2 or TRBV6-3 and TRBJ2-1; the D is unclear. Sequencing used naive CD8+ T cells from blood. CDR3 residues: CASSYQVVGEQFF. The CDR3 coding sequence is TGTGCCAGCAGTTACCAGGTAGTTGGTGAGCAGTTCTTC.